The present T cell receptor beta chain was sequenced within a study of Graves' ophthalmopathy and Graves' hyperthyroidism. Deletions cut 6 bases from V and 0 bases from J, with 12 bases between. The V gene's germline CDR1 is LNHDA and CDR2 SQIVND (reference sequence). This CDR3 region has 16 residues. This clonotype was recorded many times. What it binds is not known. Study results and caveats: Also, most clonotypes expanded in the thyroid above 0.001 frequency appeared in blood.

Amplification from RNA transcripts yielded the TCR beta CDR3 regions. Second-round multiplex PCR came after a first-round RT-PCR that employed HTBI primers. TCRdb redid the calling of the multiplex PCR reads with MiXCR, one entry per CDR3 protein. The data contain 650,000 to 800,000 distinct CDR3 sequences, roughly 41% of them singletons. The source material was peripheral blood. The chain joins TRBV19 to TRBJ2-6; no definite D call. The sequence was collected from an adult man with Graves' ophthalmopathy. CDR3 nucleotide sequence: TGTGCCAGTAGAATCATTTTCGGCTCTGGGGCCAACGTCCTGACTTTC. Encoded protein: CASRIIFGSGANVLTF.